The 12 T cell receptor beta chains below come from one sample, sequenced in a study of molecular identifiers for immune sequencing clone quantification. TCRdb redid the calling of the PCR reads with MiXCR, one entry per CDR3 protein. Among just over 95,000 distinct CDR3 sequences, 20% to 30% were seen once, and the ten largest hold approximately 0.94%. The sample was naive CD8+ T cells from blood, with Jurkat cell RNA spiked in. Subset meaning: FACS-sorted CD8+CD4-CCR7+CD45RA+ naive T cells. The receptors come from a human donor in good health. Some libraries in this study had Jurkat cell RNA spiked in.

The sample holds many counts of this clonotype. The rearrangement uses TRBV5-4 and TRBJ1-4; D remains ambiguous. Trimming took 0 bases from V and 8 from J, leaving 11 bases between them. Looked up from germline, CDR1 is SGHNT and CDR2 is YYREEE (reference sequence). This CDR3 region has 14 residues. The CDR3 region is CASSLVSDREKLFF. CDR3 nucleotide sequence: TGTGCCAGCAGCTTGGTTTCGGACCGCGAAAAACTGTTTTTT.

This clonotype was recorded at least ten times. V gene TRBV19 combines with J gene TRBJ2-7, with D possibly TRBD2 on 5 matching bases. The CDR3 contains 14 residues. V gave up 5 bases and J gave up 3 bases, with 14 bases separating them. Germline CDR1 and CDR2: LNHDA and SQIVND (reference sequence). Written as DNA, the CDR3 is TGTGCCAGTAGTCCCGCGGGCGGAGACTACGAGCAGTACTTC. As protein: CASSPAGGDYEQYF.

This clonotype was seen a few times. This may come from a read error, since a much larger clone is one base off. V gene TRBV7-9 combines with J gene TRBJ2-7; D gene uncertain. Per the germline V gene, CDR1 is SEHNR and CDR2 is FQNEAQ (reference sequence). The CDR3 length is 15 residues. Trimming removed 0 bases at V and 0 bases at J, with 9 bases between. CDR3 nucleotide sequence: TGTGCCAGCAGCTTAGCACAGTGGAGCTCCTACGAGCAGTACTTC. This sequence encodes CASSLAQWSSYEQYF. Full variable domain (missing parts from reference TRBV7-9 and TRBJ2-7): DTGVSQNPRHKITKRGQNVTFRCDPISEHNRLYWYRQTLGQGPEFLTYFQNEAQLEKSRLLSDRFSAERPKGSFSTLEIQRTEQGDSAMYLCASSLAQWSSYEQYFGPGTRLTVT.

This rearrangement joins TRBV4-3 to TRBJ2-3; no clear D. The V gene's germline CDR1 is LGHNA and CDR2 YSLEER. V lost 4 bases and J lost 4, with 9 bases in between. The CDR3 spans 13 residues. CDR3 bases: TGCGCCAGCAGCCCCGAAGCCCCAGATACGCAGTATTTT. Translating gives CASSPEAPDTQYF.

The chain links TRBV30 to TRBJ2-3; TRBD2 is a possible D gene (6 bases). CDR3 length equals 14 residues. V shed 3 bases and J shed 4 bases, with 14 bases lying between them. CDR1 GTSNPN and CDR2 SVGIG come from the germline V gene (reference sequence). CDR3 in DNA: TGTGCCTGGAGCTCCGGAGGAGGGGCAGATACGCAGTATTTT. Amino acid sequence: CAWSSGGGADTQYF.

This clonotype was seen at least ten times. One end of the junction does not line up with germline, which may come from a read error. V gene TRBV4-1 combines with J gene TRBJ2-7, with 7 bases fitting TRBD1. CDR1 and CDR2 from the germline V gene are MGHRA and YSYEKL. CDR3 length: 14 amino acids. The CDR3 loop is CASSLRDSSYEQYF. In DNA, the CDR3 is TGTGCCAGCAGCCTCAGGGACAGCTCCTACGAGCAGTACTTC.

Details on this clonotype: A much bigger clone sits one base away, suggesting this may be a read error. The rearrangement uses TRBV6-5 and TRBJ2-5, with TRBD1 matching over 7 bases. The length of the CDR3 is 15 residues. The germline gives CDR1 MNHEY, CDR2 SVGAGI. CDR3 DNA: TGTGCCAGCAGTTACCAAGACAGGGATGGAGAGCCCCAGTACTTC. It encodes CASSYQDRDGEPQYF.

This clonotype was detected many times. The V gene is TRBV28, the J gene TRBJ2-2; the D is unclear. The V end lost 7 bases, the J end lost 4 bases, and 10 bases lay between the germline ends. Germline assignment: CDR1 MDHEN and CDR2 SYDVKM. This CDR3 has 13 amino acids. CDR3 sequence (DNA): TGTGCCAGCACCCGAGGTAGCACCGGGGAGCTGTTTTTT. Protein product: CASTRGSTGELFF.

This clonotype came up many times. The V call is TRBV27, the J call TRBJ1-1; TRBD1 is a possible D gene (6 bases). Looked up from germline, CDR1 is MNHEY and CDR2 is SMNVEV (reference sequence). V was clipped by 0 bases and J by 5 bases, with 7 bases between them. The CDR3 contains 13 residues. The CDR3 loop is CASSLSRGTEAFF. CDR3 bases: TGTGCCAGCAGTTTATCGAGGGGGACTGAAGCTTTCTTT.

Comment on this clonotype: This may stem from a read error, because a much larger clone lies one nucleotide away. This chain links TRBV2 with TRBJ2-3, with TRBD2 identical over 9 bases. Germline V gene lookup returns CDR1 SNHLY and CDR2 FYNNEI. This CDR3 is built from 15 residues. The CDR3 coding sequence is TGTGCCAGCAGTGAGCGGGGGGGTGGCACAGATACGCAGTGTTTT. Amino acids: CASSERGGGTDTQCF.

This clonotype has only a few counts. CDR3 in DNA: TGTGCCAGCAGTTTAGACAGGGGTATGGAGGGCTACACCTTC. Protein product: CASSLDRGMEGYTF. The chain carries TRBV27 and TRBJ1-2, with TRBD1 identical over 8 bases. CDR1 and CDR2 (germline): MNHEY, SMNVEV (reference sequence). The CDR3 runs to 14 residues. J lost 8 bases, V lost 2 bases, and 7 bases had no gene match.

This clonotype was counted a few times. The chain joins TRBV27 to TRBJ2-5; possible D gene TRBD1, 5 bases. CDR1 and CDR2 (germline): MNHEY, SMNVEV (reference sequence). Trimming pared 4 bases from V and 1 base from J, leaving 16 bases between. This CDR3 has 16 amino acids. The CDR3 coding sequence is TGTGCCAGCAGTTCACGGCCCGACAGCCCCCAAGAGACCCAGTACTTC. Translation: CASSSRPDSPQETQYF.